This T cell receptor beta chain came from a study of molecular identifiers for immune sequencing clone quantification. Naive CD8 T cells, phenotype CD8+CD4-CCR7+CD45RA+, were sorted. In its sample, this clonotype was seen many times. This CDR3 spans 15 amino acids. CDR1 is SEHNR, CDR2 FQNEAQ, per germline (reference sequence). Trimming took 6 bases from V and 3 from J, leaving 18 bases between them. TCRdb re-analysed the PCR reads in MiXCR, keeping a single row per CDR3 protein. Counted here are about 320,000 distinct CDR3 sequences, 20% to 25% occurring once; the ten biggest clones make up roughly 0.86%.

Source material: naive CD8+ T cells from blood, with Jurkat cell RNA spiked in. The subset: FACS-sorted CD8+CD4-CCR7+CD45RA+ naive T cells. This receptor was obtained from a human donor in good health. Some libraries in this study had Jurkat cell RNA spiked in. The V and J genes are TRBV7-9 and TRBJ2-7; maybe TRBD2 (5 bases). CDR3 loop: CASSRDEGIFYEQYF. CDR3 coding DNA: TGTGCCAGCAGTAGAGACGAGGGAATCTTCTACGAGCAGTACTTC.